This T cell receptor beta chain was observed in a study of blood T cell repertoires in COVID-19. Looking at the study overall: Specimens from acute and convalescent COVID-19 originated in the United States, Italy and Spain. The cDNA or gDNA used as material had been derived from T cells, B-cell-depleted T cells, or PBMCs.

Original data processing: Researchers report that nucleated cell counts were estimated from reference gene primer amplification. Some clones are missing from TCRdb's copy, which holds only in-frame ones; the method was immunoSEQ multiplex PCR. That table furnishes V, J and clone size, whereas the DNA furnished D and trimming. The data hold under 55,000 clones, with approximately 90% observed a single time. The sequenced sample consisted of peripheral blood. This receptor was obtained from a human donor in a cohort sampled during active COVID-19.

CDR3 amino acids: CASSYSQGENIQYF. In DNA, the CDR3 is TGTGCCAGCAGTTACTCACAGGGGGAAAACATTCAGTACTTC. The chain couples TRBV6-5 to TRBJ2-4; TRBD1 matches 8 bases. Germline V gene lookup returns CDR1 MNHEY and CDR2 SVGAGI. There are 14 residues in the CDR3. V shed 0 bases, J shed 5 bases, and the junction held 0 bases outside the gene matches.